One T cell receptor (beta chain) is described in this entry. The entry originates in a study of blood T cell repertoires in COVID-19. This CDR3 has 13 residues. With V trimmed by 4 bases and J by 5 bases, 4 bases remained unmatched. The V gene's germline CDR1 is SGHRS and CDR2 YFSETQ. Original methodology: Estimates of nucleated cell counts were drawn from the amplification of reference gene primers. The data were produced by immunoSEQ multiplex PCR, yet TCRdb's version contains in-frame clones alone and is incomplete. V, J and clone size are taken as reported in that table, and D and trimming were inferred from the DNA itself. Among 400,000 to 550,000 clones listed, around 89% were seen once.

Sequencing input: peripheral blood. The V and J genes are TRBV5-1 and TRBJ1-1; 8 positions agree with TRBD1. This sequence was found in a woman aged 25-40 years with acute or convalescent COVID-19. The CDR3: CASSRDRRTEAFF. The CDR3 region has the DNA TGCGCCAGCAGCCGGGACAGGCGGACTGAAGCTTTCTTT.